The 16 T cell receptor beta chains below all came from one sample that was sequenced in a study of blood T cell repertoires in COVID-19. Sequenced by immunoSEQ multiplex PCR; TCRdb stores in-frame clones only, minus some. Here the sample spans some 240,000 clones, more than 80% being singletons. Material for sequencing was peripheral blood. The receptors were sampled from a woman aged 80 or older with COVID-19, enrolled during active disease.

The gene calls are TRBV3-1 (or the pseudogene TRBV3-2) and TRBJ2-5; 8 bases match TRBD2. V lost 7 bases, J lost 5 bases, and 12 bases stayed unmatched. CDR1 LGHDT and CDR2 YNNKEL come from the germline V gene (reference sequence). The CDR3 length is 15 residues. Here the CDR3 DNA reads TGTGCCAGCACCTCAGCGGGGGAGATTACGGAGACCCAGTACTTC. This gives the protein CASTSAGEITETQYF.

This chain uses TRBV5-5 with TRBJ2-7, with D tentatively TRBD1 (6 bases). The ends were cut back, 3 bases at V and 3 bases at J, with 19 bases in the middle. Germline V gene lookup returns CDR1 SGHKS and CDR2 YYEKEE (reference sequence). The CDR3 consists of 16 residues. The CDR3 region is CASSSYSDSSIYEQYF. CDR3 nucleotide sequence: TGTGCCAGCAGCTCTTACTCGGACAGTTCGATCTACGAGCAGTACTTC.

This clone was counted a few times. The CDR3 nucleotides read TGTGCCAGCAGCCCCTGGGGGGGCACCGGGGAGCTGTTTTTT. Protein: CASSPWGGTGELFF. V and J are TRBV7-3 and TRBJ2-2, with 7 bases matching TRBD2. CDR1 is SGHTA and CDR2 is FQGTGA in the germline V gene. V was clipped by 5 bases and J by 4 bases; unmatched bases: 4. This CDR3 is built from 14 residues. Variable domain in full (rest from reference TRBV7-3 and TRBJ2-2): GAGVSQTPSNKVTEKGKYVELRCDPISGHTALYWYRQSLGQGPEFLIYFQGTGAADDSGLPNDRFFAVRPEGSVSTLKIQRTERGDSAVYLCASSPWGGTGELFFGEGSRLTVL.

The chain recombines TRBV5-4 with TRBJ1-1, with 9 bases aligning to TRBD1. The CDR3 length is 15 residues. The ends lost 2 bases at V and 5 bases at J; junction bases unmatched: 7. Germline CDR1 is SGHNT and CDR2 is YYREEE (reference sequence). The CDR3 sequence: CASSLPGQGTTEAFF. As DNA, the CDR3 is TGTGCCAGCAGCTTACCGGGACAGGGAACTACTGAAGCTTTCTTT.

The gene calls are TRBV7-6 and TRBJ1-1, with 7 bases fitting TRBD1. V shed 5 bases and J 4 bases; nucleotides not matched to a gene: 10. This CDR3 has 15 amino acids. Germline CDR1 and CDR2: SGHVS and FNYEAQ. The CDR3 loop is CASSPKRGRGTEAFF. CDR3 bases: TGTGCCAGCAGCCCAAAGAGGGGGCGCGGCACTGAAGCTTTCTTT.

The chain uses TRBV10-3 and TRBJ1-6; D is perhaps TRBD1 (5 bases). Germline assignment: CDR1 ENHRY and CDR2 SYGVKD. V was cut by 4 bases and J by 8 bases, with 18 bases left in between. CDR3 length equals 16 residues. DNA for the CDR3: TGTGCCATCAGTGGAGGCCAGGGCCTTTCGGATTCACCCCTCCACTTT. It specifies CAISGGQGLSDSPLHF.

The CDR3 loop is CASSPQGDYGYTF. In DNA form, the CDR3 reads TGTGCCAGCAGCCCCCAGGGGGACTATGGCTACACCTTC. The chain combines TRBV5-4 with TRBJ1-2, with 7 bases aligning to TRBD1. The CDR3 has 13 residues. J was trimmed by 3 bases and V by 4 bases; bases with no gene match: 3. Germline assignment: CDR1 SGHNT and CDR2 YYREEE (reference sequence).

The genes are TRBV14 and TRBJ2-1; D may be TRBD2 (7 bases). V shed 0 bases and J shed 3 bases, with 12 bases lying between them. The CDR3 covers 16 residues. In germline, CDR1 is SGHDN, CDR2 FVKESK. Written as DNA, the CDR3 is TGTGCCAGCAGCCAAGAGTCGGGGGGCGGCTACAATGAGCAGTTCTTC. The encoded protein is CASSQESGGGYNEQFF.

This chain connects TRBV30 to TRBJ2-5; D ambiguous. The germline V gene has CDR1 GTSNPN and CDR2 SVGIG (reference sequence). V gave up 0 bases and J gave up 2 bases, with 10 bases separating them. The CDR3 is 14 residues long. CDR3 in DNA: TGTGCCTGGAGTGTGGGCATAACTCAAGAGACCCAGTACTTC. This sequence encodes CAWSVGITQETQYF.

This clone appeared once. This chain links TRBV30 with TRBJ1-1; D uncertain. This CDR3 contains 14 residues. Germline values: CDR1 GTSNPN, CDR2 SVGIG (reference sequence). The V end was cut by 5 bases, the J end by 4 bases, with 17 bases between. This CDR3 reads CAWGSIWRATEAFF. Here the CDR3 DNA reads TGTGCCTGGGGGTCTATTTGGAGGGCCACTGAAGCTTTCTTT.

This clone was found a few times. The CDR3 loop reads CASSYRDTGELFF. CDR3 sequence (DNA): TGTGCCAGCAGTTACCGGGACACCGGGGAGCTGTTTTTT. V gene TRBV6-2 or TRBV6-3 combines with J gene TRBJ2-2; the D is unclear. CDR3 length: 13 amino acids. CDR1 and CDR2 (germline): MNHEY, SVGEGT. V was cut by 2 bases and J by 3 bases, with 4 bases left in between.

V usage is TRBV15 and J usage is TRBJ1-3; D uncertain. The CDR3 runs to 16 residues. Per the germline V gene, CDR1 is LNHNV and CDR2 is YYDKDF (reference sequence). Trimming shortened V by 0 bases and J by 0 bases, and 9 bases separated the two germline ends. CDR3 in amino acids: CATSRDVGSSGNTIYF. The CDR3 nucleotides read TGTGCCACCAGCAGAGATGTTGGTAGCTCTGGAAACACCATATATTTT.

The gene calls are TRBV2 and TRBJ1-1; 7 bases are a match to TRBD1. CDR1 is SNHLY and CDR2 is FYNNEI in the germline V gene. The CDR3 is made up of 15 amino acids. V lost 5 bases and J lost 2; bases outside the gene matches: 8. The CDR3 is CASSSDSGGNTEAFF. In DNA, the CDR3 is TGTGCCAGCAGTAGCGACTCAGGGGGAAACACTGAAGCTTTCTTT.

The rearrangement links TRBV7-2 to TRBJ2-7, with 8 bases fitting TRBD2. Germline V gives CDR1 SGHTA, CDR2 FQGNSA. The ends lost 5 bases at V and 2 bases at J; junction bases unmatched: 2. The CDR3 runs to 13 residues. The CDR3 protein is CASSRTSPYEQYF. The CDR3 nucleotides are TGTGCCAGCAGCCGGACTAGCCCCTACGAGCAGTACTTC.

Regarding this clone: This sample includes further DNA sequences coding for the same CDR3. This CDR3 is CASSLGGLQETQYF. Here the CDR3 DNA reads TGCGCCAGCAGCTTGGGGGGGCTTCAAGAGACCCAGTACTTC. J is TRBJ2-5 and V is TRBV5-1; TRBD1 might be the D (6 bases). This CDR3 is built from 14 residues. V was trimmed by 0 bases and J by 2 bases, leaving 8 bases between them. CDR1 and CDR2 (germline): SGHRS, YFSETQ.

The chain combines TRBV7-9 with TRBJ1-3; no firm D call. The CDR3 has 14 residues. Trimming cost V 5 bases and J 1 base, with 9 bases left between them. In germline, CDR1 is SEHNR, CDR2 FQNEAQ (reference sequence). CDR3 protein: CASSLIRSGNTIYF. The CDR3 DNA reads TGTGCCAGCAGCCTAATCCGTTCTGGAAACACCATATATTTT.